A single sample is the source of the 2 T cell receptor beta chains below, sequenced in a study of blood T cells in healthy people across ages. Then a second PCR, running roughly 7 to 12 cycles, was carried out with a sample-barcoded 5' primer and a J-beta primer mix. TCRdb fed the 5' RACE reads into MiXCR, producing one record per CDR3 protein. The profile shows around 280,000 distinct CDR3 sequences, roughly 26% of them singletons. The sequenced sample was blood. The source of these receptors is a woman aged 70-85 years in good health.

This clonotype was observed a few times. This chain uses TRBV28 with TRBJ1-2; 7 nucleotides line up with TRBD1. V dropped 1 base and J dropped 6; count of bases not matched to a gene: 8. Germline V gene sequence: CDR1 MDHEN, CDR2 SYDVKM. The CDR3 sequence is 15 residues long. The CDR3 spells CASSLFATGYDGYTF. The CDR3 DNA follows: TGTGCCAGCAGTTTATTCGCGACAGGGTATGATGGCTACACCTTC.

The J gene is TRBJ1-2, the V gene TRBV18; tentatively, D is TRBD1 (5 bases). Deletions cut 2 bases from V and 4 bases from J, with 14 bases between. The germline gives CDR1 KGHSH, CDR2 LQKENI. The CDR3 runs 15 residues. CDR3 region: CASSPSPGIGYGYTF. CDR3 DNA sequence: TGTGCCAGCTCACCAAGTCCAGGGATCGGCTATGGCTACACCTTC.